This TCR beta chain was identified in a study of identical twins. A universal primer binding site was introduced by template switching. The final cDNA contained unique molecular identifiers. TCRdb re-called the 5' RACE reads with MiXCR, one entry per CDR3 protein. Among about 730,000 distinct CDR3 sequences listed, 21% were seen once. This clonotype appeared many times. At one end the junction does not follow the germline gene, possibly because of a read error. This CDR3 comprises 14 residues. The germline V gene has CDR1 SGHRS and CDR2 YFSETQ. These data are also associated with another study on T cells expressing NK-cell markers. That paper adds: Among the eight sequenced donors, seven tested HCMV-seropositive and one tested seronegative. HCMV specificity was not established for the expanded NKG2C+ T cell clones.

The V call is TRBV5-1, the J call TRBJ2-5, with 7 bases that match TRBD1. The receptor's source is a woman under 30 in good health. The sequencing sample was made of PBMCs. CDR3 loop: CASSSGQVQETQYF. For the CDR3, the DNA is TGTGCCAGCAGCTCCGGACAGGTCCAAGAGACCCAGTACTTC.